This TCR beta chain was documented in a study of human T cells and chemical hapten exposure. The CDR3 length is 14 residues. Trimming removed 2 bases from V and 6 bases from J; junction bases left unmatched: 4. Germline CDR1 is SGHNT and CDR2 is YYREEE (reference sequence). As to time point: pre-sensitization, week 0. Treatment meaning: therapeutic diphenylcyclopropenone sensitization with weekly scalp DPC. Unique molecular identifiers were attached to individual cDNA molecules during library preparation. Each CDR3 protein is one row after TCRdb ran MiXCR on the RACE reads. The table records more than 150,000 distinct CDR3 sequences, nearly 30% of them present only once.

Sequenced material: whole blood, taken in connection with sensitization to the hapten diphenylcyclopropenone (DPC). This TCR came from a woman aged 30 to 39 with alopecia areata. Some clones in this sample may be carry-over from other donors' samples. The chain uses TRBV5-4 and TRBJ1-1; TRBD1 matches 10 bases. The chain's CDR3 is CASSLDRGPSEAFF. The CDR3 DNA sequence: TGTGCCAGCAGCTTAGACAGGGGGCCGTCTGAAGCTTTCTTT.